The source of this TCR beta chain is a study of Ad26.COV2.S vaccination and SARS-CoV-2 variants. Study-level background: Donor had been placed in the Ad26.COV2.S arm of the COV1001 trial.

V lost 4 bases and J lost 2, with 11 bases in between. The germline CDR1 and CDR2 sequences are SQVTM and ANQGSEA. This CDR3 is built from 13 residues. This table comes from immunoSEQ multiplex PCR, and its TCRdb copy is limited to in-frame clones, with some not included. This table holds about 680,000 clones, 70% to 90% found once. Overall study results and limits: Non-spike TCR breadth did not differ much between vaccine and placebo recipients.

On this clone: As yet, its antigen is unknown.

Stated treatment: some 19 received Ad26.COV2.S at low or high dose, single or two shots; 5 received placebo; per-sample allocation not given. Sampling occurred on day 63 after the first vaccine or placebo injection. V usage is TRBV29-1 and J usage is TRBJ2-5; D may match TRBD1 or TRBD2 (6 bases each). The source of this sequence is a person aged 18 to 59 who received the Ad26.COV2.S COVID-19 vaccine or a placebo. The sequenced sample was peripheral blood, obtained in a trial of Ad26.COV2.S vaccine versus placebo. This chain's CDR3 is CSVGGTLQETQYF. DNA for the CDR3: TGCAGCGTTGGCGGGACACTTCAAGAGACCCAGTACTTC.